This paragraph covers one TCR beta chain sequence. The CDR3 has 18 amino acids. Looked up from germline, CDR1 is SGHRS and CDR2 is YFSETQ. J lost 3 bases, V lost 2 bases, and 16 bases had no gene match. The data are from a study of shared clonotypes between healthy human individuals. Turning to the study itself: CD4 naive cells filled three plates per donor, CD4 memory three, CD8 naive two and CD8 memory one.

Splitting of each subset's genomic DNA was done evenly across several immunoSEQ plates. Only in-frame clones appear in the TCRdb table, and some are missing; sequencing was by immunoSEQ multiplex PCR. The sample records some 1,100,000 clones, 75% to 80% being singletons. What was sequenced was memory CD4+ T cells from PBMCs. The sample's subset: CD45RA-negative fraction. The chain is built from TRBV5-1 and TRBJ1-2; TRBD1 matches at 7 bases. This sequence originates from a man between 18 and 35 years old in good health. Some clones in this sample may be carry-over from other donors' samples. CDR3 bases: TGCGCCAGCAGCTTCCCGAGGACAGGCCCTGGCGGGGACTATGGCTACACCTTC. Translating it yields CASSFPRTGPGGDYGYTF. The full variable domain, its missing parts supplied by reference TRBV5-1 and TRBJ1-2, is KAGVTQTPRYLIKTRGQQVTLSCSPISGHRSVSWYQQTPGQGLQFLFEYFSETQRNKGNFPGRFSGRQFSNSRSEMNVSTLELGDSALYLCASSFPRTGPGGDYGYTFGSGTRLTVV.